This TCR beta chain was profiled in a study of blood T cell repertoires in COVID-19 (TCRdb year 2020). Regarding the study in general: The collaborator samples originated in the United States, Italy and Spain and spanned the acute and convalescent phases of COVID-19. The prospective study material was composed of cDNA or gDNA derived from T cells, B-cell-depleted T cells, or PBMCs. Deeply sampled blood TCRbeta repertoires from subjects exposed to, actively infected with, or recovered from COVID-19 were included in the dataset. The repertoires were made available in a free public database intended to serve as a resource for research on the immune response to SARS-CoV-2. Samples were obtained from the ongoing ImmuneRACE study (first 160 participants) and from 950 to 1,500 subjects provided by 6 global collaborators. Sample metadata almost always included a de-identified subject ID, COVID-19 status, age in years and sex. HLA class I and class II types, where available, came from metadata supplied by the sample provider rather than from assay-based typing.

In the prospective study, participants were roughly 18 to 100 years old, resided in about two dozen geographic areas of the United States, and were enrolled through a virtual design. In the prospective study, cohorts were assigned on the basis of participant-reported clinical history obtained from a screening survey and a study questionnaire. For ImmuneRACE Cohort 3, a participant was defined as recovered based on two consecutive negative NP/OP PCR tests, clearance by a healthcare professional, or resolution of symptoms. Each participant in the prospective study had whole blood, serum and a nasopharyngeal or oropharyngeal swab collected by mobile phlebotomists. Participants in the prospective study had the option to provide additional blood draws and questionnaires over a 2-month period. Blood samples from the prospective study were shipped frozen or at room temperature prior to DNA extraction.

Concerning this clone itself: Its antigen remains undetermined. No clone much larger than this one lies a single base away; base qualities are absent.

The immunoSEQ Assay, a bias-controlled multiplex PCR, was used to amplify TCRbeta CDR3 regions from genomic DNA. Concerning the study's data processing: The number of nucleated cells in each sample was estimated by amplification of reference gene primers within the assay. Sequence reads were collapsed and filtered to measure the absolute abundance of every unique TCRbeta CDR3 rearrangement. Productive Simpson clonality was computed per sample as the square root of Simpson's diversity index over productive rearrangements. TCRdb stores this immuneACCESS table with in-frame sequences only. Part of the clones is absent; in the studies checked, under half of the shortfall reflects unresolved V genes, and no reason is known for the rest. The V and J calls and clone size come from that table; D and trimming were worked out from the DNA. The sample yields some 130,000 clones; 86% were counted once. The top ten hold approximately 4.5% of the sample.

The germline V gene (reference sequence) sets CDR1 to SGHNT and CDR2 to YYREEE. The CDR3 starts with the cysteine, ends with the phenylalanine, and has 13 residues. The read is trimmed to its CDR3 DNA, 39 bases read in frame from base 1. Relative to germline, V is 4 bases shorter and J is 3 bases shorter, with 10 bases between their ends. Beyond this particular receptor, the publication reports: The amount of clinical and demographic metadata varied by source and participant and was provided uncurated.

This sequence originates from a man aged 50 or older who had recovered from COVID-19. Sequenced sample: PBMCs or T cells enriched from blood (not recorded which). Recombination joined TRBV5-4 with TRBJ2-5, with TRBD2 tentatively as D gene (5 bases match). The CDR3 corresponds to CASSPRGEETQYF. The bases read TGTGCCAGCAGCCCCCGGGGAGAAGAGACCCAGTACTTC. With the rest looked up from the reference TRBV5-4 and TRBJ2-5 genes rather than sequenced, the full variable domain is ETGVTQSPTHLIKTRGQQVTLRCSSQSGHNTVSWYQQALGQGPQFIFQYYREEENGRGNFPPRFSGLQFPNYSSELNVNALELDDSALYLCASSPRGEETQYFGPGTRLLVL.